This T cell receptor (beta chain) was captured by sequencing in a study of Ad26.COV2.S vaccination and SARS-CoV-2 variants. A word on this clone: The antigen is unknown.

V gave up 5 bases and J gave up 2 bases; unmatched junction bases: 6. CDR3 length equals 14 residues. Germline CDR1 reads ENHRY; CDR2 reads SYGVKD. The method was immunoSEQ multiplex PCR; TCRdb's version includes in-frame clones alone and lacks a portion of them. The table has about 400,000 clones, 83% seen once; the top ten hold about 7.4%. Points from the study as a whole: Placebo recipients showed lower spike-specific TCR breadth than vaccinees.

Regarding treatment: some 20 received Ad26.COV2.S at low or high dose, single or two shots; about 5 received placebo; per-sample allocation not given. Samples came from day 63 after the first vaccine or placebo injection. The gene calls are TRBV10-3 and TRBJ2-7, with 7 bases identical to TRBD2. The material was peripheral blood, obtained in a trial of Ad26.COV2.S vaccine versus placebo. This clonotype was obtained from a person between 18 and 65 years old who received the Ad26.COV2.S COVID-19 vaccine or a placebo. The CDR3 DNA is TGTGCCATCAGTTTGAGCGGGGCCCCCTACGAGCAGTACTTC. It translates to CAISLSGAPYEQYF.